This T cell receptor beta chain was documented in a study of shared clonotypes between healthy human individuals. On the study more broadly: The study drew on a couple of women and three men aged 18 to 49 as donors. Study-level results: Generation probabilities were higher for clonotypes shared across all four sorted-subset donors than for unshared ones.

This CDR3 contains 15 residues. With 2 bases clipped from V and 0 bases from J, the junction kept 2 bases outside the gene matches. Germline-derived CDR1 and CDR2 are SGHRS and YFSETQ. The test was conducted at deep level. Clones were sequenced by immunoSEQ multiplex PCR, and TCRdb holds only the in-frame ones, with some missing. The repertoire holds under 1,100,000 clones, about 75% seen once, with 1.4% to 1.5% in the top ten. As concerns this clone: Its antigen is unknown. The sample holds other DNA sequences that translate to the same CDR3.

The chain couples TRBV5-1 to TRBJ2-1, with TRBD1 identical over 7 bases. The source is a man between 18 and 35 years old in good health. The source material was memory CD4+ T cells sorted from blood. Subset here: CD45RA-negative fraction. Here the CDR3 DNA reads TGCGCCAGCAGCTTAGGACAGGCCTCCTACAATGAGCAGTTCTTC. Protein: CASSLGQASYNEQFF.